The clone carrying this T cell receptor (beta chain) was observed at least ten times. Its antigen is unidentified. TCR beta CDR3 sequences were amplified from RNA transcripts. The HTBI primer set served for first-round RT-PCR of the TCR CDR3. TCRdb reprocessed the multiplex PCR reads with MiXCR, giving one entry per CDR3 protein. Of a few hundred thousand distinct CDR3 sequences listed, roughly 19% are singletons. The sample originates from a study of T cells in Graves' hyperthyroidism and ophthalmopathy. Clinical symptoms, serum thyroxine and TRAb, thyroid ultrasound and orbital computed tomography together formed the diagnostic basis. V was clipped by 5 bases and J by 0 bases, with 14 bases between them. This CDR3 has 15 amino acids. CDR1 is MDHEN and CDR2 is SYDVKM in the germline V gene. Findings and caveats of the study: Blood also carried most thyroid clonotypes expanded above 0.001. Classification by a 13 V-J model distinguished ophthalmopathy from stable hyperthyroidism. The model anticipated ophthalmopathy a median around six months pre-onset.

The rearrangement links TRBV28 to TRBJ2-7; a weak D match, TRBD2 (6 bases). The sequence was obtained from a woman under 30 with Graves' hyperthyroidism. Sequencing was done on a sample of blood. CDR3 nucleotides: TGTGCCAGCAGTCCCCCGGGGGAGAGCTCCTACGAGCAGTACTTC. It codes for CASSPPGESSYEQYF.